The TCR beta chain described here comes from a study of prognosis after radiotherapy for stage I lung cancer (dated by TCRdb to the early 2020s). With respect to the entire study: Between April 2018 and 2019, 15 to 20 patients with stage I NSCLC were enrolled in Nanjing, China. Some 15 patients had newly diagnosed primary stage I lung tumors, and several had oligometastatic NSCLC after surgical resection of the primary tumor. Every patient was deemed medically inoperable, about a dozen because of comorbidities and 7 because they refused surgery. The cohort comprised more than ten men and several women with a median age of approximately 70 years, ranging from about 53 to 90 years. Tumor histology was squamous cell carcinoma in over 5 patients and adenocarcinoma in about a dozen. Image-guided IMRT or VMAT was used to deliver SBRT in 3 to 5 fractions at a biologically effective dose of at least 100 Gy. In every patient, SBRT was given without any concurrent therapy. Distant metastases were developed by four of the 19 patients after SBRT, at a median of roughly 7 months, whereas no significant progression was observed in the other 15 patients. Peripheral blood TCR beta repertoires were profiled in stage I NSCLC patients before and after stereotactic body radiotherapy, and the repertoires were related to distant failure. The study sequenced approximately 40 blood samples from 19 patients, one before and one after SBRT per patient. Study-wide conclusions, independent of this receptor: The study was limited by the small cohort and short follow-up, and independent validation of the study findings is required. No determination of tumor specificity was made for expanded TCR clones. Post-SBRT Shannon entropy and its change from baseline were lower in patients who developed distant metastases; baseline Shannon entropy was not associated with metastases. None of the reported P values were adjusted for multiple comparisons. TRBV and TRBJ usage frequencies reportedly varied with metastasis status, involving two V genes at baseline and several V and two J genes after SBRT. After SBRT, the number of unique TCR clones decreased (median about 9,100 before versus some 6,900 after; Wilcoxon paired P=0.011).

Two rounds of multiplex PCR were used to amplify the TCR beta CDR3 region from genomic DNA. The first PCR round used primers specific to each TRBV and TRBJ gene, and the primer sequences were filed in Chinese patent CN105087789A. Universal primers were used in the second round of PCR. The Roche High Pure PCR Template Preparation Kit was used to extract genomic DNA from the frozen PBMCs. Libraries were sequenced paired-end with 151 bp reads on an Illumina HiSeq 3000. Turning to the authors' computational methods: Raw reads lacking the multiplex PCR primer sequences were removed with CutAdapt. Using PEAR, the high-quality paired reads were merged into contigs. TRB V, D and J gene segments were assigned to each contig with MiXCR by alignment to reference sequences. To remove sequencing errors, CDR3 sequences were clustered according to base quality and sequence similarity. Diversity was measured as Shannon entropy normalized by the natural log of productive TCR sequence number. Clonality was computed as one minus the ratio of Shannon entropy to the natural log of the number of unique clonotypes. The Youden index of ROC curves was used to select progression-free survival cut-offs for repertoire metrics, and analyses were performed in R 3.5.3. Through fastp at Q25 and MiXCR, TCRdb rebuilt clones from the public reads, retaining in-frame beta chains. Entries are consolidated by CDR3 protein sequence, retaining the most common genes and DNA. TCRdb, rather than the study authors, made the V and J calls. Present in this sample are approximately 25,000 distinct CDR3 sequences, around 41% of which were seen just once. Roughly a third of the sample is in the top ten clones.

The CDR3 numbers 16 residues from cysteine through phenylalanine. Here the CDR3 DNA is all that survives: 48 bases in frame from base 1. The germline V gene (reference sequence) yields SGHNT for CDR1 and YYREEE for CDR2. Trimming accounts for 5 bases at V and 5 bases at J, while the number of junction bases matched to no gene is 13. A history of other malignancies or of prior chemotherapy or radiotherapy was absent in all patients, and node-negative disease was shown on CT and PET/CT in all patients. Around 5.5 milliliters of peripheral venous blood were drawn into EDTA tubes at each of two time points. PBMCs were isolated by Ficoll-Paque Plus density-gradient centrifugation. Samples were stored at -80°C immediately after collection until analysis. This clonotype occurred many times. It lacks a known antigen. Within one base of it there is no much larger clone, and no base qualities were kept.

This TCR came from a donor at least 50 years old with non-small cell lung cancer. The sequenced sample was PBMCs, obtained before or after stereotactic body radiation therapy (not recorded which). Recombination linked TRBV5-4 to TRBJ2-7; the central 10 bases match TRBD2. The DNA is as follows: TGTGCCAGCAGTACGGGATTCCCCGGGACTAGCGACGAGCAGTACTTC. Its coded protein is CASSTGFPGTSDEQYF. This CDR3, with the reference TRBV5-4 and TRBJ2-7 proteins standing in past its ends, gives the full variable domain ETGVTQSPTHLIKTRGQQVTLRCSSQSGHNTVSWYQQALGQGPQFIFQYYREEENGRGNFPPRFSGLQFPNYSSELNVNALELDDSALYLCASSTGFPGTSDEQYFGPGTRLTVT.